This T cell receptor beta chain was recorded in a study of blood T cells in healthy people across ages. PCR was performed a second time for about 6 to 11 cycles using a sample-barcoded 5' primer and a J-beta primer mix. In TCRdb, the 5' RACE reads were re-called with MiXCR into one record per CDR3 protein. This table holds 760,000 or so distinct CDR3 sequences, 20% to 30% found once. At least 6 micrograms of total RNA were extracted per sample. V lost 3 bases and J 3 bases, leaving 11 bases between the germline ends. The CDR3 runs 14 residues. CDR1 and CDR2 (germline): MDHEN, SYDVKM. This sample also appeared in a second study, on T cells of mothers and their children. Turning to that study: A second PCR was performed with the M1S primer. This primer added sample barcodes and 2-4 random nucleotides.

The chain uses TRBV28 and TRBJ2-5; the D gene is possibly TRBD2 (5 bases). The sequencing sample was made of blood. The TCR comes from a boy younger than 18 in good health. CDR3 sequence (DNA): TGTGCCAGCAGTTTTAACCGGGGTAAAGAGACCCAGTACTTC. Translation gives CASSFNRGKETQYF.